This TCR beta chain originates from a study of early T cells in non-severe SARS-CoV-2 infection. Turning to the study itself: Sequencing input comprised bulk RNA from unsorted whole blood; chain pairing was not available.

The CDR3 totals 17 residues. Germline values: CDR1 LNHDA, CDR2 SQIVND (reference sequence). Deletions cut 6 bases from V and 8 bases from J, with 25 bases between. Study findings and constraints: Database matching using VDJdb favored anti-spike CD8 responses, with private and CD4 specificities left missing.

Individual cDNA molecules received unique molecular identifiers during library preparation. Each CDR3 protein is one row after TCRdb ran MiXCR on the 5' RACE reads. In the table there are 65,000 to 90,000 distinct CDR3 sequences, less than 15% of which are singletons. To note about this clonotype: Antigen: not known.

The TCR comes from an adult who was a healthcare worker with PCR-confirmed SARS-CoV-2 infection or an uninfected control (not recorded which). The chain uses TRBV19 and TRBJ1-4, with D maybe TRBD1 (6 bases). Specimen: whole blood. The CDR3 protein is CASRTNLGGGANEKLFF. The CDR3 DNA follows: TGTGCCAGTAGGACCAACCTCGGCGGGGGCGCGAACGAAAAACTGTTTTTT.